This is a list of T cell receptor beta chains from one sample in a study of CD8 T cells in ankylosing spondylitis. TCRdb re-derived calls from the 5' RACE reads in MiXCR, one entry per CDR3 protein. The sample shows 350,000 to 450,000 distinct CDR3 sequences, approximately 22% of them seen only once. The sequenced sample consisted of blood, either unsorted or a sorted T cell fraction (not recorded which). These receptors all stem from a male donor with ankylosing spondylitis or in good health (not recorded which). CDR3s include the opening cysteine and the closing phenylalanine or tryptophan. Each record gives: D gene, V gene, J gene, clone size, CDR3 protein, CDR3 DNA. D genes are given only for firm matches. Rows may omit the clone size; those that give it use once, few, many or a size class.

D: -
V: TRBV20-1
J: TRBJ1-5
size: few
CDR3: CSAPSSGDLNQPQHF
DNA: TGCAGTGCTCCATCCTCGGGGGATCTCAATCAGCCCCAGCATTTT

D: -
V: TRBV7-8
J: TRBJ2-1
size: -
CDR3: CASSLERISSYNEQFF
DNA: TGTGCCAGCAGCTTGGAGCGGATTAGCTCCTACAATGAGCAGTTCTTC

D: -
V: TRBV7-8
J: TRBJ2-3
size: few
CDR3: CASSLDLLSSTDTQYF
DNA: TGTGCCAGCAGCTTAGACTTGCTTTCCAGCACAGATACGCAGTATTTT

D: -
V: TRBV14
J: TRBJ2-5
size: few
CDR3: CASNQPHWYF
DNA: TGTGCCAGCAACCAACCCCATTGGTACTTC

D: TRBD1
V: TRBV5-8
J: TRBJ2-7
size: -
CDR3: CASGGQGTYEQYF
DNA: TGTGCCAGCGGGGGACAGGGGACCTACGAGCAGTACTTC

D: -
V: TRBV9
J: TRBJ2-7
size: -
CDR3: CASSVEGSGGYEQYF
DNA: TGTGCCAGCAGCGTAGAAGGTAGCGGAGGCTACGAGCAGTACTTC

D: -
V: TRBV2
J: TRBJ1-6
size: many
CDR3: CASSDSVGFSPLHF
DNA: TGTGCCAGCAGTGATAGCGTGGGGTTTTCACCCCTCCACTTT

D: -
V: TRBV7-9
J: TRBJ2-3
size: -
CDR3: CASSRRGEDTQYF
DNA: TGTGCCAGCAGCCGTAGGGGGGAAGATACGCAGTATTTT

D: -
V: TRBV10-3
J: TRBJ1-3
size: -
CDR3: CATPGPAGNTIYF
DNA: TGTGCCACCCCCGGGCCGGCTGGAAACACCATATATTTT

D: TRBD1
V: TRBV28
J: TRBJ2-7
size: -
CDR3: CASSPDRVIPYEQYF
DNA: TGTGCCAGCAGTCCTGACAGGGTAATTCCCTACGAGCAGTACTTC

D: -
V: TRBV6-6
J: TRBJ2-2
size: -
CDR3: CATGGSNTGELFF
DNA: TGCGCAACGGGCGGGTCGAACACCGGGGAGCTGTTTTTT

D: TRBD1
V: TRBV29-1
J: TRBJ2-1
size: -
CDR3: CSVQPWGQSSYNEQFF
DNA: TGCAGCGTACAGCCCTGGGGACAGAGCTCCTACAATGAGCAGTTCTTC

D: -
V: TRBV7-2
J: TRBJ2-1
size: -
CDR3: CASSLPKGLPSYNEQFF
DNA: TGTGCCAGCAGCTTACCAAAAGGATTACCCTCCTACAATGAGCAGTTCTTC

D: -
V: TRBV12-3/TRBV12-4
J: TRBJ2-3
size: -
CDR3: CASSLGRGWLDTQYF
DNA: TGTGCCAGCAGTTTAGGCAGGGGCTGGTTGGATACGCAGTATTTT

D: -
V: TRBV4-1
J: TRBJ2-7
size: -
CDR3: CASSQGPRGLYEQYF
DNA: TGCGCCAGCAGCCAAGGCCCCAGGGGTCTCTACGAGCAGTACTTC

D: -
V: TRBV28
J: TRBJ2-7
size: -
CDR3: CASSEFPGPDEQYF
DNA: TGTGCCAGCAGTGAATTCCCTGGACCCGACGAGCAGTACTTC

D: TRBD1
V: TRBV20-1
J: TRBJ2-1
size: few
CDR3: CSARRQGWRRGENEQFF
DNA: TGCAGTGCAAGGAGACAGGGTTGGAGGAGAGGAGAGAATGAGCAGTTCTTC

D: -
V: TRBV5-6
J: TRBJ2-3
size: few
CDR3: CASHTAGRGLFTDTQYF
DNA: TGTGCCAGCCATACCGCGGGTCGGGGCTTGTTCACAGATACGCAGTATTTT

D: TRBD2
V: TRBV7-9
J: TRBJ2-1
size: few
CDR3: CASSLAGQNEQFF
DNA: TGTGCCAGCAGCCTAGCGGGTCAGAATGAGCAGTTCTTC

D: TRBD2
V: TRBV20-1
J: TRBJ2-7
size: few
CDR3: CSARDRLAGYSSYEQYF
DNA: TGCAGTGCTAGAGACCGGCTAGCGGGGTACAGCTCCTACGAGCAGTACTTC

D: TRBD1
V: TRBV5-5
J: TRBJ2-7
size: -
CDR3: CASSPWTGPYEQYF
DNA: TGTGCCAGCAGCCCCTGGACAGGTCCCTACGAGCAGTACTTC

D: -
V: TRBV5-5
J: TRBJ2-3
size: -
CDR3: CASRSEMDTQYF
DNA: TGTGCCAGCAGAAGTGAGATGGATACGCAGTATTTT

D: -
V: TRBV4-1
J: TRBJ2-7
size: -
CDR3: CASSQQGAISYEQYF
DNA: TGCGCCAGCAGCCAACAAGGGGCTATCTCCTACGAGCAGTACTTC

D: -
V: TRBV5-1
J: TRBJ2-5
size: few
CDR3: CASSLVSVGSRETQYF
DNA: TGCGCCAGCAGCTTGGTATCTGTGGGGTCCCGAGAGACCCAGTACTTC

D: -
V: TRBV7-9
J: TRBJ1-3
size: -
CDR3: CASRSDSGNTIYF
DNA: TGTGCCAGCAGGTCTGACTCTGGAAACACCATATATTTT

D: -
V: TRBV4-1
J: TRBJ2-2
size: -
CDR3: CASSQVEGTGELFF
DNA: TGCGCCAGCAGCCAAGTGGAGGGGACCGGGGAGCTGTTTTTT

D: TRBD2
V: TRBV5-6
J: TRBJ2-7
size: few
CDR3: CASSPAGGSLYEQYF
DNA: TGTGCCAGCAGTCCAGCGGGGGGGTCTCTCTACGAGCAGTACTTC

D: -
V: TRBV6-5
J: TRBJ2-7
size: -
CDR3: CASSYSINEVGEQYF
DNA: TGTGCCAGCAGTTACTCGATTAACGAGGTCGGCGAGCAGTACTTC

D: -
V: TRBV6-1
J: TRBJ2-1
size: few
CDR3: CASTEGAGVLREQFF
DNA: TGTGCCAGCACCGAGGGAGCAGGGGTACTTCGAGAGCAGTTCTTC

D: -
V: TRBV12-3/TRBV12-4
J: TRBJ1-1
size: -
CDR3: CASSFFAGRTEAFF
DNA: TGTGCCAGCAGTTTCTTTGCGGGGAGGACTGAAGCTTTCTTT

D: -
V: TRBV3-1
J: TRBJ2-5
size: -
CDR3: CASSQDLEEEETQYF
DNA: TGTGCCAGCAGCCAAGATCTCGAGGAGGAAGAGACCCAGTACTTC

D: -
V: TRBV6-1
J: TRBJ1-2
size: few
CDR3: CASSPPGPSPTNAYGYTF
DNA: TGTGCCAGCAGTCCCCCCGGCCCCAGCCCCACCAACGCCTATGGCTACACCTTC

D: -
V: TRBV10-2
J: TRBJ2-1
size: -
CDR3: CASSAPYGNEQFF
DNA: TGCGCCAGCAGTGCCCCCTACGGTAATGAGCAGTTCTTC

D: -
V: TRBV4-1
J: TRBJ2-3
size: -
CDR3: CASGWDTQYF
DNA: TGCGCCTCGGGGTGGGATACGCAGTATTTT

D: -
V: TRBV12-3/TRBV12-4
J: TRBJ1-2
size: -
CDR3: CASSLDPRELHTF
DNA: TGTGCCAGCAGCCTCGACCCCCGGGAGTTGCACACCTTC

D: -
V: TRBV3-1
J: TRBJ2-2
size: -
CDR3: CASSQITGGETGELFF
DNA: TGTGCCAGCAGCCAAATTACCGGTGGGGAAACCGGGGAGCTGTTTTTT

D: -
V: TRBV7-9
J: TRBJ2-7
size: -
CDR3: CANSWTDSVEQYF
DNA: TGTGCCAACAGCTGGACAGATTCGGTCGAGCAGTACTTC

D: -
V: TRBV20-1
J: TRBJ1-6
size: -
CDR3: CSARDSGEGIYNSPLHF
DNA: TGCAGTGCTAGAGATAGTGGGGAGGGAATTTATAATTCACCCCTCCACTTT

D: -
V: TRBV10-3
J: TRBJ2-3
size: -
CDR3: CAISESQHPPGRASTDTQYF
DNA: TGTGCCATCAGTGAGTCGCAACATCCCCCAGGCCGGGCGAGCACAGATACGCAGTATTTT

D: -
V: TRBV6-2/TRBV6-3
J: TRBJ2-5
size: -
CDR3: CAISYPAEQETQYF
DNA: TGTGCCATCAGTTACCCCGCAGAGCAAGAGACCCAGTACTTC

D: -
V: TRBV7-6
J: TRBJ2-7
size: -
CDR3: CASSLGLNNNYEQYF
DNA: TGTGCCAGCAGCTTAGGTCTAAACAATAATTACGAGCAGTACTTC

D: TRBD1
V: TRBV7-9
J: TRBJ1-1
size: -
CDR3: CASSLEQGSTEAFF
DNA: TGTGCCAGCAGCTTAGAACAGGGGTCCACTGAAGCTTTCTTT

D: -
V: TRBV12-3/TRBV12-4
J: TRBJ2-3
size: few
CDR3: CASSLPLGVAWDTQYF
DNA: TGTGCCAGCAGTTTACCCCTGGGGGTAGCCTGGGATACGCAGTATTTT

D: TRBD2
V: TRBV4-1
J: TRBJ2-2
size: -
CDR3: CASSLRLATNTGELFF
DNA: TGCGCCAGCAGCTTGAGACTAGCGACGAACACCGGGGAGCTGTTTTTT

D: -
V: TRBV27
J: TRBJ1-1
size: -
CDR3: CASSLNPNTEAFF
DNA: TGTGCCAGCAGTTTAAATCCGAACACTGAAGCTTTCTTT

D: TRBD2
V: TRBV5-1
J: TRBJ2-5
size: -
CDR3: CASSSWTSGGKETQYF
DNA: TGCGCCAGCAGCTCCTGGACTAGCGGGGGGAAAGAGACCCAGTACTTC

D: TRBD1
V: TRBV28
J: TRBJ1-6
size: few
CDR3: CASSPGTGAGSPLHF
DNA: TGTGCCAGCAGTCCCGGGACAGGGGCAGGTTCACCCCTCCACTTT

D: -
V: TRBV7-8
J: TRBJ2-1
size: -
CDR3: CASSPGLPVLNEQFF
DNA: TGTGCCAGCAGCCCGGGACTCCCAGTCTTGAATGAGCAGTTCTTC

D: TRBD1
V: TRBV5-6
J: TRBJ2-7
size: -
CDR3: CASSPYRGPLYEQYF
DNA: TGTGCCAGCAGCCCATACAGGGGACCCCTCTACGAGCAGTACTTC

D: -
V: TRBV20-1
J: TRBJ2-1
size: few
CDR3: CSAQGIPPNEQFF
DNA: TGCAGTGCTCAGGGTATCCCACCGAATGAGCAGTTCTTC

D: TRBD2
V: TRBV3-1
J: TRBJ2-2
size: few
CDR3: CASLHQRGGQVGELFF
DNA: TGTGCCAGCCTACATCAGCGGGGGGGCCAAGTCGGGGAGCTGTTTTTT